The 2 T cell receptor beta chains in this list originate from one sample, sequenced in a study of blood T cell repertoires in COVID-19 (TCRdb year 2020). Library preparation employed the immunoSEQ multiplex PCR assay. TCRdb stores this immuneACCESS table with in-frame sequences only. Part of the clones is absent; in the studies checked, under half of the shortfall reflects unresolved V genes, and no reason is known for the rest. Across this sample there are fewer than 85,000 clones, with 82% seen only once. Around 4.3% of the sample is taken by the ten largest. The sample was peripheral blood. The receptors stem from a woman in her sixties or seventies with acute or convalescent COVID-19.

As for this clone: The sample has other DNA sequences that encode this CDR3 too. The chain recombines TRBV5-6 with TRBJ2-7; TRBD1 matches 7 bases. This CDR3 is 14 amino acids long. The J segment lost 1 base and the V segment lost 1 base, leaving 2 bases of the junction unmatched. The germline V gene has CDR1 SGHDT and CDR2 YYEEEE. CDR3 protein: CASSLYRGSYEQYF. The CDR3 coding sequence is TGTGCCAGCAGCTTGTACAGGGGATCCTACGAGCAGTACTTC.

The genes are TRBV7-3 and TRBJ2-1; TRBD2 aligns across 9 bases. J lost 9 bases, V lost 4 bases, and 1 base had no gene match. Germline V gene sequence: CDR1 SGHTA, CDR2 FQGTGA. CDR3 length: 12 residues. CDR3 nucleotide sequence: TGTGCCAGCAGCTCAGCGGGGGGTGAGCAGTTCTTC. Translated: CASSSAGGEQFF. Complete variable domain (other parts from reference TRBV7-3 and TRBJ2-1): GAGVSQTPSNKVTEKGKYVELRCDPISGHTALYWYRQSLGQGPEFLIYFQGTGAADDSGLPNDRFFAVRPEGSVSTLKIQRTERGDSAVYLCASSSAGGEQFFGPGTRLTVL.